The clone carrying this T cell receptor beta chain was found a few times. The sample is drawn from a study of CD8 T cells in ankylosing spondylitis. Quantitative 5'-RACE was performed with molecular barcodes, and it yielded the TCR beta libraries. TCRdb processed the 5' RACE reads anew with MiXCR; each CDR3 protein has one entry. The table lists 300,000 to 350,000 distinct CDR3 sequences, approximately 10% of them singletons, with roughly 9% in the top ten. The germline V and J ends were trimmed by 3 bases and 8 bases, with 18 bases remaining between them. Looked up from germline, CDR1 is SGHDT and CDR2 is YYEEEE. The CDR3 totals 15 residues.

This chain links TRBV5-6 with TRBJ2-1, with a possible D match to TRBD2 (6 bases). The sample taken for sequencing was blood, either unsorted or a sorted T cell fraction (not recorded which). This TCR derives from a female donor with ankylosing spondylitis or in good health (not recorded which). In DNA, the CDR3 is TGTGCCAGCAGCTCCCCGGAGGGTGAGCGCTATGAGCAGTTCTTC. It encodes CASSSPEGERYEQFF.